A selection of T cell receptor beta chains follows, all from one sample in a study of OX40 agonist ivuxolimab in advanced cancers. Here immunoSEQ multiplex PCR was the method, and the copy in TCRdb shows in-frame clones only, minus some. Counted here are 70,000 to 90,000 clones, approximately 89% occurring once; the ten biggest clones make up 11%. The source material was CD4+ or CD8+ T cells sorted from blood, sampled in a trial of the OX40 agonist ivuxolimab. These receptors all stem from an adult with an advanced solid tumor such as melanoma, head and neck, liver or kidney cancer. Both conserved end residues are part of each CDR3. Not all rows give a size; the values are once, few, many and, for expanded clones, a class.

v_gene: TRBV9; j_gene: TRBJ1-1; abundance: -; CDR3aa: CASSVRGGYTEAFF
v_gene: TRBV27; j_gene: -; abundance: -; CDR3aa: CASSLNPGSYEQYF
v_gene: TRBV19; j_gene: TRBJ1-2; abundance: -; CDR3aa: CASSMGQRYYGYTF
v_gene: TRBV5-6; j_gene: TRBJ2-6; abundance: -; CDR3aa: CASALTGTAGANVLTF
v_gene: TRBV28; j_gene: TRBJ1-2; abundance: -; CDR3aa: CASQHHSNYGYTF
v_gene: TRBV16; j_gene: TRBJ2-5; abundance: -; CDR3aa: CASSQARETQYF
v_gene: TRBV5-1; j_gene: TRBJ2-2; abundance: -; CDR3aa: CASSSLTGTNTGELFF
v_gene: TRBV2; j_gene: TRBJ1-2; abundance: -; CDR3aa: CANPDRALFWDGYTF
v_gene: TRBV6-5; j_gene: TRBJ2-7; abundance: -; CDR3aa: CASSPDGSYEQYF
v_gene: TRBV19; j_gene: TRBJ1-4; abundance: -; CDR3aa: CASSITTGAATNEKLFF
v_gene: TRBV11-3; j_gene: TRBJ2-1; abundance: -; CDR3aa: CASSLTHNEQFF
v_gene: TRBV5-4; j_gene: TRBJ2-5; abundance: -; CDR3aa: CASSPSSGGSEETQYF
v_gene: TRBV9; j_gene: TRBJ2-3; abundance: -; CDR3aa: CASSTPLAGGPFGDTQYF
v_gene: TRBV18; j_gene: TRBJ2-7; abundance: -; CDR3aa: CASSPYSIRQGAWEQYF
v_gene: TRBV27; j_gene: TRBJ1-4; abundance: -; CDR3aa: CASSFSGSREKLFF
v_gene: TRBV6-5; j_gene: TRBJ2-5; abundance: -; CDR3aa: CASSYVGGEATQYF
v_gene: TRBV5-6; j_gene: TRBJ1-2; abundance: -; CDR3aa: CASSLGGVPNYGYTF
v_gene: TRBV15; j_gene: TRBJ2-6; abundance: -; CDR3aa: CATSRGGSGANVLTF
v_gene: TRBV5-4; j_gene: TRBJ2-4; abundance: -; CDR3aa: CASSLDGGRANIQYF
v_gene: TRBV18; j_gene: TRBJ1-4; abundance: -; CDR3aa: CASSSDIATNEKLFF
v_gene: TRBV5-6; j_gene: TRBJ2-7; abundance: -; CDR3aa: CASSSSGSYEQYF
v_gene: TRBV4-2; j_gene: TRBJ2-1; abundance: -; CDR3aa: CASSQVMSGGLYNEQFF
v_gene: TRBV2; j_gene: TRBJ1-1; abundance: -; CDR3aa: CASSELGQTEAFF
v_gene: TRBV7-9; j_gene: TRBJ2-7; abundance: -; CDR3aa: CASSLSSGSYEQYF
v_gene: TRBV5-1; j_gene: TRBJ2-1; abundance: -; CDR3aa: CASSLSGTGVYNEQFF
v_gene: TRBV5-6; j_gene: TRBJ1-1; abundance: -; CDR3aa: CASSYLGANTEAFF
v_gene: TRBV7-2; j_gene: TRBJ2-1; abundance: -; CDR3aa: CASSPWALLSNEQFF
v_gene: TRBV5-5; j_gene: TRBJ2-7; abundance: -; CDR3aa: CASSPVPGNQYEQYF
v_gene: TRBV18; j_gene: TRBJ2-5; abundance: -; CDR3aa: CASSPRGLAGQETQYF
v_gene: TRBV5-1; j_gene: TRBJ2-5; abundance: -; CDR3aa: CASSLGTGGAGLQETQYF
v_gene: TRBV18; j_gene: TRBJ1-1; abundance: -; CDR3aa: CASSPGTSTEAFF
v_gene: TRBV5-4; j_gene: TRBJ1-2; abundance: -; CDR3aa: CASSPRTGTYGYTF
v_gene: TRBV6-4; j_gene: TRBJ2-7; abundance: once; CDR3aa: CASMLGGQYF
v_gene: TRBV7-9; j_gene: TRBJ2-2; abundance: few; CDR3aa: CASSLRSTGELFF
v_gene: TRBV5-6; j_gene: TRBJ1-2; abundance: -; CDR3aa: CASSLVRGGYTF
v_gene: TRBV28; j_gene: TRBJ2-3; abundance: -; CDR3aa: CAIVTYPGTDTQYF
v_gene: TRBV6-5; j_gene: TRBJ1-2; abundance: few; CDR3aa: CASTLTGDSHYGYTF
v_gene: TRBV5-1; j_gene: TRBJ2-1; abundance: -; CDR3aa: CASSPRGVGTNNEQFF
v_gene: TRBV25-1; j_gene: TRBJ1-4; abundance: -; CDR3aa: CASVRPGGEWNEKLFF
v_gene: TRBV27; j_gene: TRBJ2-7; abundance: once; CDR3aa: CASSLRRDRPYEQYF
v_gene: TRBV2; j_gene: TRBJ1-5; abundance: few; CDR3aa: CASNNRGRNQPQHF
v_gene: TRBV6-1; j_gene: TRBJ1-1; abundance: -; CDR3aa: CASSEQGTNTEAFF
v_gene: TRBV7-3; j_gene: TRBJ1-5; abundance: few; CDR3aa: CASSVGTDQPQHF
v_gene: TRBV5-1; j_gene: TRBJ2-1; abundance: -; CDR3aa: CASSIFEGEQFF
v_gene: TRBV7-6; j_gene: TRBJ2-5; abundance: -; CDR3aa: CASSDGGGLGETQYF
v_gene: TRBV11-2; j_gene: TRBJ1-6; abundance: few; CDR3aa: CASRTVTGRSSPLHF
v_gene: TRBV11-2; j_gene: TRBJ2-7; abundance: -; CDR3aa: CASSLGGPYEQYF
v_gene: TRBV18; j_gene: TRBJ1-5; abundance: -; CDR3aa: CASSPRQGNSGNQPQHF
v_gene: TRBV6-1; j_gene: TRBJ1-5; abundance: -; CDR3aa: CASSDRGGNQPQHF
v_gene: TRBV5-1; j_gene: TRBJ2-7; abundance: -; CDR3aa: CASSLGQGNYEQYF
v_gene: TRBV5-1; j_gene: TRBJ2-3; abundance: -; CDR3aa: CASSLDASTDTQYF
v_gene: TRBV29-1; j_gene: TRBJ2-3; abundance: -; CDR3aa: CSISRGSGDTQYF
v_gene: TRBV14; j_gene: TRBJ1-1; abundance: -; CDR3aa: CASSQLPPGGQVVAFF